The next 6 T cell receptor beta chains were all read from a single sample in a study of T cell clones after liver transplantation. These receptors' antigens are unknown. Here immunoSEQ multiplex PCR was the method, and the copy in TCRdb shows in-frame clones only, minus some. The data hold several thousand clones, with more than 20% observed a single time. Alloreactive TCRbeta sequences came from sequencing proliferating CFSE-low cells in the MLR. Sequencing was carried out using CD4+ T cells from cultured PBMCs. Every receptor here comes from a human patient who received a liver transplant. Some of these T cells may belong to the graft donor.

CDR3 DNA: TGTGCCAGCAGCCCCAGTGCTACGCAGTATTTT. Translated: CASSPSATQYF. V usage is TRBV7-3 and J usage is TRBJ2-3; D gene unclear. Germline V lookup: CDR1 SGHTA, CDR2 FQGTGA. This CDR3 has 11 residues. V was shortened by 5 bases and J by 8 bases, with 8 bases between the two germline ends.

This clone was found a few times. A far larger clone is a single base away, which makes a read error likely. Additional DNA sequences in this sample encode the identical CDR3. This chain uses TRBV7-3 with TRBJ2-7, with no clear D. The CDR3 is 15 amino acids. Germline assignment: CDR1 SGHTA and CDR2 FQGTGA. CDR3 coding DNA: TGTGCCAGCAGCTTGGGCGCGACGGCATTCTACGAGCAGTACTTT. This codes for CASSLGATAFYEQYF.

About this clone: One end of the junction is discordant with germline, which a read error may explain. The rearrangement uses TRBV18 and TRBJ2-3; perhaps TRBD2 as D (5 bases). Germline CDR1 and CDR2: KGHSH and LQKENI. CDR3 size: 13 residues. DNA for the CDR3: TGTGCCAGCGCACCGGGAAGCACAGATACGCAGTATTTT. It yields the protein CASAPGSTDTQYF.

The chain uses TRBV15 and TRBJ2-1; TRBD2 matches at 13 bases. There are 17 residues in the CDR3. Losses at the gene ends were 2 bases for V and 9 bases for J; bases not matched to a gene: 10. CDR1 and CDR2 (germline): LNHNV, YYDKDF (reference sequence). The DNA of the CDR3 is TGTGCCACCAGCAGAAACCTTAGGACTAGCGGGAGACGTGAGCAGTTCTTC. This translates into CATSRNLRTSGRREQFF.

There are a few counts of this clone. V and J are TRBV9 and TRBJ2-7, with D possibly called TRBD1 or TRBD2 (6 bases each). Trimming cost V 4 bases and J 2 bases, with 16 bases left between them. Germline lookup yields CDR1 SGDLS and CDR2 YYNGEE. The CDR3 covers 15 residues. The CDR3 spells CASSPTWGAAYEQYF. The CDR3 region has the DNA TGTGCCAGCAGCCCGACATGGGGGGCCGCCTACGAGCAGTACTTC.

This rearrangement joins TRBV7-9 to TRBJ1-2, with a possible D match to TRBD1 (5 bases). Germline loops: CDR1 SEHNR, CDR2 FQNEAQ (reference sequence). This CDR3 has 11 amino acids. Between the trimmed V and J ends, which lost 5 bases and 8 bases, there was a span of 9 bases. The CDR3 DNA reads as TGTGCCAGCAGCGTACGGGACGGCTACACCTTC. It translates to CASSVRDGYTF.